The 14 T cell receptor beta chains below were found in one sample sequenced in a study of regulatory T cells in long-lasting Graves disease. Sample time point: persistent/refractory GD, antithyroid drugs over 5 years with positive TRAb. The authors made the TCR library using RNA they extracted from PBMCs. With iRepertoire HTBI primers and Arm-PCR of CDR3 regions, TCR beta libraries were built. A single record per CDR3 protein comes from TCRdb applying MiXCR to the multiplex PCR reads. The sample lists 400,000 to 500,000 distinct CDR3 sequences, about 20% occurring once. The starting material was peripheral blood mononuclear cells (PBMCs), obtained when the disease was refractory, from a patient treated with antithyroid drugs. These receptors were taken from a female donor with Graves disease.

The rearrangement joins TRBV28 to TRBJ2-1, with TRBD1 matching over 12 bases. The CDR3 contains 13 residues. The J segment lost 6 bases and the V segment lost 6 bases, leaving 0 bases of the junction unmatched. Germline V lookup: CDR1 MDHEN, CDR2 SYDVKM. As DNA, the CDR3 is TGTGCCAGCAGGGGACAGGGGGCCAATGAGCAGTTCTTC. Translation: CASRGQGANEQFF.

There are many counts of this clonotype. The chain combines TRBV28 with TRBJ1-1; unclear D gene. This CDR3 contains 13 residues. With 2 bases removed from V and 0 bases from J, the gap between germline ends came to 4 bases. Germline assignment: CDR1 MDHEN and CDR2 SYDVKM. The CDR3 DNA is TGTGCCAGCAGTTTAAGGATGAACACTGAAGCTTTCTTT. Amino acids: CASSLRMNTEAFF.

The chain carries TRBV19 and TRBJ2-7; 8 bases agree with TRBD1. Germline CDR1 reads LNHDA; CDR2 reads SQIVND (reference sequence). J was trimmed by 5 bases and V by 8 bases; bases with no gene match: 8. The CDR3 contains 13 residues. This CDR3 reads CASPPGGLDEQYF. For the CDR3, the DNA is TGTGCCAGTCCGCCAGGGGGCTTAGACGAGCAGTACTTC.

The J gene is TRBJ2-7, the V gene TRBV19; maybe TRBD2 (6 bases). From germline, CDR1 is LNHDA and CDR2 SQIVND (reference sequence). V was cut by 1 base and J by 4 bases, with 11 bases left in between. The CDR3 covers 14 residues. The CDR3 region is CASSIAGVAYEQYF. The CDR3 DNA follows: TGTGCCAGTAGTATAGCGGGAGTGGCTTACGAGCAGTACTTC.

This clonotype was seen only a few times. The chain combines TRBV5-1 with TRBJ1-5; weak D call: TRBD1 (6 bases). CDR1 is SGHRS, CDR2 YFSETQ, per germline. The CDR3 extends over 18 amino acids. V was trimmed by 5 bases and J by 2 bases, leaving 23 bases between them. For the CDR3, the DNA is TGCGCCAGCAGGGGTACGGGGGCGGCGAGTGTTGGCAATCAGCCCCAGCATTTT. It encodes CASRGTGAASVGNQPQHF.

This clonotype was counted many times. The chain links TRBV7-9 to TRBJ1-1; D is ambiguous. The CDR3 runs to 13 residues. Germline lookup yields CDR1 SEHNR and CDR2 FQNEAQ (reference sequence). V was pared by 5 bases and J by 4 bases, with 11 bases between. The CDR3 spells CASSLEASTEAFF. CDR3 DNA: TGTGCCAGCAGCCTGGAGGCAAGCACTGAAGCTTTCTTT.

This clonotype was picked up many times. The chain couples TRBV5-1 to TRBJ2-7; D call uncertain. Germline CDR1 SGHRS, CDR2 YFSETQ. V lost 2 bases and J 2 bases, leaving 14 bases between the germline ends. The CDR3 length is 15 residues. In DNA form, the CDR3 reads TGCGCCAGCAGCTTCTCAGGACCCCCGGCCTACGAGCAGTACTTC. Translation gives CASSFSGPPAYEQYF.

This clonotype appeared many times. This chain connects TRBV5-1 to TRBJ2-7; D might be TRBD1 (6 bases). Deletions cut 0 bases from V and 3 bases from J, with 16 bases between. The CDR3 has 16 amino acids. Germline CDR1 reads SGHRS; CDR2 reads YFSETQ. This chain's CDR3 is CASSLERGQPSYEQYF. As DNA, the CDR3 is TGCGCCAGCAGCTTGGAGAGGGGACAACCCAGCTACGAGCAGTACTTC.

This clonotype has a handful of counts. V is TRBV6-5 and J is TRBJ1-6; D ambiguous. Germline V gene lookup returns CDR1 MNHEY and CDR2 SVGAGI. This CDR3 region has 15 residues. Trimming took off 6 bases at V and 9 bases at J, with 18 bases between the two ends. DNA for the CDR3: TGTGCCAGCAGCCGAGACGGGGTTTATGGTTCACCCCTCCACTTT. Residues: CASSRDGVYGSPLHF.

This sequence joins TRBV7-9 and TRBJ1-4; the D is unclear. Trimming left V 5 bases short and J 4 bases short, with 8 bases between. CDR1 is SEHNR, CDR2 FQNEAQ, per germline (reference sequence). The CDR3 is 13 residues long. CDR3: CASSVSSNEKLFF. CDR3 coding DNA: TGTGCCAGCAGCGTCAGTAGTAATGAAAAACTGTTTTTT.

The table lists this clonotype with many counts. The J gene is TRBJ2-2, the V gene TRBV28; possibly TRBD2 for D (6 bases). Germline loops: CDR1 MDHEN, CDR2 SYDVKM. There are 14 residues in the CDR3. V was clipped by 3 bases and J by 6 bases, with 11 bases between them. CDR3 loop: CASSFYGGAGELFF. The CDR3 region has the DNA TGTGCCAGCAGTTTCTACGGAGGGGCCGGGGAGCTGTTTTTT.

This clonotype was seen at least ten times. Mismatch with germline at one junction end may stem from a read error. The chain links TRBV27 to TRBJ2-2, with unresolved D. Germline loops: CDR1 MNHEY, CDR2 SMNVEV (reference sequence). The CDR3 loop spans 13 amino acids. The CDR3 is CASSLGNAGELFF. CDR3 in DNA: TGTGCCAGCAGTTTAGGGAACGCCGGGGAGCTGTTTTTT.

This clonotype was detected only a few times. This chain connects TRBV7-2 to TRBJ2-5; D remains unclear. There are 14 residues in the CDR3. Trimming stripped 5 bases from V and 3 bases from J, with 13 bases between. CDR1 is SGHTA, CDR2 FQGNSA, per germline. The CDR3 nucleotides read TGTGCCAGCAGCCCCAAGCTGGCAAAAGAGACCCAGTACTTC. The encoded protein is CASSPKLAKETQYF. Complete variable domain (other parts from reference TRBV7-2 and TRBJ2-5): GAGVSQSPSNKVTEKGKDVELRCDPISGHTALYWYRQSLGQGLEFLIYFQGNSAPDKSGLPSDRFSAERTGGSVSTLTIQRTQQEDSAVYLCASSPKLAKETQYFGPGTRLLVL.

This clonotype was seen a few times. The chain recombines TRBV2 with TRBJ2-5; no firm D call. Trimming removed 8 bases at V and 7 bases at J, with 23 bases between. Germline CDR1 is SNHLY and CDR2 is FYNNEI. CDR3 size: 15 residues. The DNA for the CDR3 is TGTGCCAGCCAACGCGATGGAGCCCATTTAGGGACCCAGTACTTC. Amino acid sequence: CASQRDGAHLGTQYF.